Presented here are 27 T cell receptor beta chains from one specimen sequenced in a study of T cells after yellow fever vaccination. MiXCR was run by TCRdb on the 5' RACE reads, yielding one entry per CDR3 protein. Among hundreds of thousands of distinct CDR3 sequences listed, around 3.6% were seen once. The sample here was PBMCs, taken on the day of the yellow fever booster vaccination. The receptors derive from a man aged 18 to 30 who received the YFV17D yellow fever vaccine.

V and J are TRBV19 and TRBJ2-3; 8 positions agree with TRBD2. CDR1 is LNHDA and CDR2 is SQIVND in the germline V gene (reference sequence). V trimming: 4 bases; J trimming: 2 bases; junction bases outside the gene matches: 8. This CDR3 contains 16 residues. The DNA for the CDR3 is TGTGCCAGTAGTAGCATCGGGGGGGGTTACACAGATACGCAGTATTTT. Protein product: CASSSIGGGYTDTQYF. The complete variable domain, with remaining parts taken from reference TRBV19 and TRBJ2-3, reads DGGITQSPKYLFRKEGQNVTLSCEQNLNHDAMYWYRQDPGQGLRLIYYSQIVNDFQKGDIAEGYSVSREKKESFPLTVTSAQKNPTAFYLCASSSIGGGYTDTQYFGPGTRLTVL.

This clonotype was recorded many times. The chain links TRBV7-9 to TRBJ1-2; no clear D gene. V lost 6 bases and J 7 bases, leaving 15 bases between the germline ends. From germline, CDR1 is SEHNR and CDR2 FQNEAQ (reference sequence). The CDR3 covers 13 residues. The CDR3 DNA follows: TGTGCCAGCAGTACGGGTTGGGATACTGGCTACACCTTC. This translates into CASSTGWDTGYTF.

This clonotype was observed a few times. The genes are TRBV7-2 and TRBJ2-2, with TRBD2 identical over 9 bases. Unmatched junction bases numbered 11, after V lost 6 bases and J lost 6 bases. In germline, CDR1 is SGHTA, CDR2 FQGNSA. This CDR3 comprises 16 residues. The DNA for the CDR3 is TGTGCCAGCAGTTTTAGCGGGGGCGGCCTCCCCGGGGAGCTGTTTTTT. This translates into CASSFSGGGLPGELFF.

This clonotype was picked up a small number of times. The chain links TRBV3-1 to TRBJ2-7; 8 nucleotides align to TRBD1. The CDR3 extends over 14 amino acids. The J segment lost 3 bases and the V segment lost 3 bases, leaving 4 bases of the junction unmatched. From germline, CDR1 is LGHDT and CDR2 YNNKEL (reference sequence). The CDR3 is CASSQGTGGYEQYV. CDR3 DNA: TGTGCCAGCAGCCAGGGTACAGGGGGCTACGAGCAGTACGTC.

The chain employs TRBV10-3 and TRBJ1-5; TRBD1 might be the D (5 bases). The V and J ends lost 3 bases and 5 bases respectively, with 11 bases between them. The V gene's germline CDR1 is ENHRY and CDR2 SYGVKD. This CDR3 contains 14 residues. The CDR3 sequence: CAISETPGDQPQHF. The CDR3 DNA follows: TGTGCCATCAGTGAAACGCCGGGGGATCAGCCCCAGCATTTT.

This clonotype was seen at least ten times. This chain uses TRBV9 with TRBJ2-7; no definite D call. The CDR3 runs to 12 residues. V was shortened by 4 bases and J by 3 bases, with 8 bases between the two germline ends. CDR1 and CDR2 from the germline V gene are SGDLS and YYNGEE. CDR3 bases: TGTGCCAGCAGCCCACCGGACTACGAGCAGTACTTC. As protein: CASSPPDYEQYF.

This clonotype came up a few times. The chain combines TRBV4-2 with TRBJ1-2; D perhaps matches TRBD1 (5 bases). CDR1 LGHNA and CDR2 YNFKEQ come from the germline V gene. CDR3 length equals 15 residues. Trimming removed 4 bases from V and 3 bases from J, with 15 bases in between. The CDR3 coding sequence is TGTGCCAGCAGCCCGCGAAAAGGGGTGGACTATGGCTACACCTTC. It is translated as CASSPRKGVDYGYTF.

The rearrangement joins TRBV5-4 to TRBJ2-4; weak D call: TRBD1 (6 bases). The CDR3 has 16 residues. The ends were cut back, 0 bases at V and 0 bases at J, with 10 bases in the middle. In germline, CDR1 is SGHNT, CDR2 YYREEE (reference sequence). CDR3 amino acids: CASSLGGGLAKNIQYF. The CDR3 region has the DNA TGTGCCAGCAGCTTGGGTGGGGGCCTAGCCAAAAACATTCAGTACTTC.

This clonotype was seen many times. As DNA, the CDR3 is TGTGCCAGCAGTTTATCTAGAGCAGGGGGCTACACCTTC. It is translated as CASSLSRAGGYTF. This chain uses TRBV27 with TRBJ1-2, with a possible D match to TRBD1 (5 bases). The CDR3 loop spans 13 amino acids. The V end was cut by 0 bases, the J end by 8 bases, with 10 bases between. CDR1 is MNHEY and CDR2 is SMNVEV in the germline V gene (reference sequence).

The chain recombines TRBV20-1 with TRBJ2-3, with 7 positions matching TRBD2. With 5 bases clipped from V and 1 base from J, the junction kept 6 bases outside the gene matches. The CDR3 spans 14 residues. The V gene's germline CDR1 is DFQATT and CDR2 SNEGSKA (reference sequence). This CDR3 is CSARPGGRTDTQYF. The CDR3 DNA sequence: TGCAGTGCTCGACCGGGAGGTCGCACAGATACGCAGTATTTT.

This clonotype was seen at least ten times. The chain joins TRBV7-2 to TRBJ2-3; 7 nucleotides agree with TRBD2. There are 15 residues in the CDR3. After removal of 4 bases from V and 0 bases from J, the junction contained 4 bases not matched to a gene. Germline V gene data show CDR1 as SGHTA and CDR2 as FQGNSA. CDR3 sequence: CASSSGTISTDTQYF. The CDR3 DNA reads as TGTGCCAGCAGCTCCGGGACTATTAGCACAGATACGCAGTATTTT.

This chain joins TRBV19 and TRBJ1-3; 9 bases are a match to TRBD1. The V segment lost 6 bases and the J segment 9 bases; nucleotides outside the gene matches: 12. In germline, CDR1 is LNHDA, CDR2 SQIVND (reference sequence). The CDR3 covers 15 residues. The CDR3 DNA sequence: TGTGCCAGTAGACTCCGGGACAGGGACGGGGGCACCATATATTTT. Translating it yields CASRLRDRDGGTIYF. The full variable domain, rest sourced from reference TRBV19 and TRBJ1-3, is DGGITQSPKYLFRKEGQNVTLSCEQNLNHDAMYWYRQDPGQGLRLIYYSQIVNDFQKGDIAEGYSVSREKKESFPLTVTSAQKNPTAFYLCASRLRDRDGGTIYFGEGSWLTVV.

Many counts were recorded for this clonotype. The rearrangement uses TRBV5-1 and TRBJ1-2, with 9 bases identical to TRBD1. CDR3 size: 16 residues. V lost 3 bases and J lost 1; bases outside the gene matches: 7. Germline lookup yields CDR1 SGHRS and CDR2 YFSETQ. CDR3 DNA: TGCGCCAGCAGCTCCCGGGACAGGGACCATAACTATGGCTACACCTTC. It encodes CASSSRDRDHNYGYTF.

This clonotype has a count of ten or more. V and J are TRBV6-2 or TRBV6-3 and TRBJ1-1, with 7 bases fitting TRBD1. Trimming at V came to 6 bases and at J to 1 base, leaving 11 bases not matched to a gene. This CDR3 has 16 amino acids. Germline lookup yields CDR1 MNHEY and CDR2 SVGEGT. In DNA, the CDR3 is TGTGCCAGCAGCGGCGACAGGGAGGCTAAGAACACTGAAGCTTTCTTT. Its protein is CASSGDREAKNTEAFF.

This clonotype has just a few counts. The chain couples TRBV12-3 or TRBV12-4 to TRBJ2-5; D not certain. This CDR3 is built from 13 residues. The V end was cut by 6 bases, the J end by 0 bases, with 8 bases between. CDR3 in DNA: TGTGCCAGCAGCGCCAATGACCAAGAGACCCAGTACTTC. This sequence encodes CASSANDQETQYF.

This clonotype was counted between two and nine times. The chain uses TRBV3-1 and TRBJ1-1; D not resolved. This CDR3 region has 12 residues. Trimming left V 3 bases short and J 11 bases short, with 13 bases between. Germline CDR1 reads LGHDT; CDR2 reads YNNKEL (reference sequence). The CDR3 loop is CASSHTLAGAFF. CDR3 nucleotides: TGTGCCAGCAGCCACACGTTGGCTGGGGCTTTCTTT. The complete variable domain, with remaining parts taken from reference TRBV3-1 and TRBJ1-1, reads DTAVSQTPKYLVTQMGNDKSIKCEQNLGHDTMYWYKQDSKKFLKIMFSYNNKELIINETVPNRFSPKSPDKAHLNLHINSLELGDSAVYFCASSHTLAGAFFGQGTRLTVV.

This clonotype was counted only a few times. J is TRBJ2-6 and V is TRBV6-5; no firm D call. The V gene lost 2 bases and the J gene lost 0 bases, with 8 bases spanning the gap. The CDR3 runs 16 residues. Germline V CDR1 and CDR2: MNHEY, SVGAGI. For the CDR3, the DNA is TGTGCCAGCAGTTACGTACGCTCCTCTGGGGCCAACGTCCTGACTTTC. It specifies CASSYVRSSGANVLTF.

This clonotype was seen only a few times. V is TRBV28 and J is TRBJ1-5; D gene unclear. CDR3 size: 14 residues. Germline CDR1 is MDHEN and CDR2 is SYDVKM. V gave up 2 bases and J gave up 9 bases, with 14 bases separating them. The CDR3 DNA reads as TGTGCCAGCAGTTTAAGAGCTGGGTCACGGCCCCAGCATTTT. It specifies CASSLRAGSRPQHF.

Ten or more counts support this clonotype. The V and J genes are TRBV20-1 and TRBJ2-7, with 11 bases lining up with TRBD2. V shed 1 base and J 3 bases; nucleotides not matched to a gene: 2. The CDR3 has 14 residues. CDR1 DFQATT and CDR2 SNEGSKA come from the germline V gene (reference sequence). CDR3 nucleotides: TGCAGTGCTAGAGCTAGCGGGGGGATCTACGAGCAGTACTTC. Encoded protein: CSARASGGIYEQYF.

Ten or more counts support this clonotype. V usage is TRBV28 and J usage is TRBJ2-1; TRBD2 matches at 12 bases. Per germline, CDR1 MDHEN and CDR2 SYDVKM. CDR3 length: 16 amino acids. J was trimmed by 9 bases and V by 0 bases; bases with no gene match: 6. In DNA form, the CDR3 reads TGTGCCAGCAGTTTATGGGCTAGCGGGGGGGCCGGTGAGCAGTTCTTC. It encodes CASSLWASGGAGEQFF.

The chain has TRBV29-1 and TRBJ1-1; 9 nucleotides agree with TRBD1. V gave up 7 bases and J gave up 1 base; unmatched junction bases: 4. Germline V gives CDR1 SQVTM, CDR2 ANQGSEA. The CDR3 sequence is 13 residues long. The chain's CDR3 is CSGGQGRNTEAFF. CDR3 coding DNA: TGCAGCGGAGGACAGGGGCGGAACACTGAAGCTTTCTTT. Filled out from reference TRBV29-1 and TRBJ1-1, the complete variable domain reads SAVISQKPSRDICQRGTSLTIQCQVDSQVTMMFWYRQQPGQSLTLIATANQGSEATYESGFVIDKFPISRPNLTFSTLTVSNMSPEDSSIYLCSGGQGRNTEAFFGQGTRLTVV.

Here the CDR3 reads CASSLQYLGLALELAYEQYV. In DNA, the CDR3 is TGTGCCAGCAGTTTGCAATACCTGGGGCTAGCTCTAGAATTGGCTTACGAGCAGTACGTC. The rearrangement links TRBV28 to TRBJ2-7; the D call may be TRBD1 or TRBD2 (5 bases each). V lost 3 bases to trimming and J lost 4 bases, with 31 bases between them. Germline V gives CDR1 MDHEN, CDR2 SYDVKM. CDR3 length equals 20 residues.

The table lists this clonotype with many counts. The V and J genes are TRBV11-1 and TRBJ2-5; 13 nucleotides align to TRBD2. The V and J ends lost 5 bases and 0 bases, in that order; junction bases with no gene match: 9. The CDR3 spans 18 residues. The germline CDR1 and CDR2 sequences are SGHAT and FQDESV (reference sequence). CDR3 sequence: CASSPGGLAGAHQETQYF. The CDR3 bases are TGTGCCAGCAGCCCCGGCGGACTAGCGGGGGCTCACCAAGAGACCCAGTACTTC.

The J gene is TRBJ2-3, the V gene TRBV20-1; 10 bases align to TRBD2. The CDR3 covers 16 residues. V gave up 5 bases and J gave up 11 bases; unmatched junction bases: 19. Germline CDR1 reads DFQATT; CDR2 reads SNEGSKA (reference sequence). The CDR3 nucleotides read TGCAGTGCTGGGACTCTAGCGGGGGCCACCCAGGTGGAGCAGTATTTT. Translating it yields CSAGTLAGATQVEQYF.

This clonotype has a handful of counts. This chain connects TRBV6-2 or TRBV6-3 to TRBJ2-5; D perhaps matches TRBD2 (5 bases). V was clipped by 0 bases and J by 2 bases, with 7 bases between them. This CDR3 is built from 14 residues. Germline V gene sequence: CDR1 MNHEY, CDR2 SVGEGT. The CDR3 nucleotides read TGTGCCAGCAGTTACTCCCCGGGGCAAGAGACCCAGTACTTC. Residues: CASSYSPGQETQYF.

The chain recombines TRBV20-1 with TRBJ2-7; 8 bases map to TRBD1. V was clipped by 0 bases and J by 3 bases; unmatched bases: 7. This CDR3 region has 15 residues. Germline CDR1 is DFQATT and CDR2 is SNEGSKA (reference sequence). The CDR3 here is CSARDQGTGLYEQYV. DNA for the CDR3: TGCAGTGCTAGAGATCAAGGGACAGGTCTCTACGAGCAGTACGTC.

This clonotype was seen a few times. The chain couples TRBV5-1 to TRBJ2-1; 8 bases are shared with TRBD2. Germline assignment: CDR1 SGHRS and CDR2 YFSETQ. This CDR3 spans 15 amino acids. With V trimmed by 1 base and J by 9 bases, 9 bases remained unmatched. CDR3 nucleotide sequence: TGCGCCAGCAGCTTGTGGGCCGGGGGGGCCGTTGAGCAGTTCTTC. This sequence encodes CASSLWAGGAVEQFF.